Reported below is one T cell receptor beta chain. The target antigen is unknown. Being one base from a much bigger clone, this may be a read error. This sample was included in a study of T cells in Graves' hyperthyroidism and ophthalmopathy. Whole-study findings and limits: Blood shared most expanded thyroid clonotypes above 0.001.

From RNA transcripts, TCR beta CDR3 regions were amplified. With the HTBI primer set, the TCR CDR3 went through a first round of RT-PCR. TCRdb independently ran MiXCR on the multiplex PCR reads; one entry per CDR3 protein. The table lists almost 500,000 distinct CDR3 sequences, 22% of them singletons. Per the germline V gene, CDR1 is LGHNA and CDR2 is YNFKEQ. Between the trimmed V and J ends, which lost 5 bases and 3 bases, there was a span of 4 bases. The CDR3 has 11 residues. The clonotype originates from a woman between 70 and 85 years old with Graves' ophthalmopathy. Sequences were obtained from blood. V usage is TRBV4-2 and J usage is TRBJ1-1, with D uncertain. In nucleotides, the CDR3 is TGTGCCAGCAGCACCTACACTGAAGCTTTCTTT. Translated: CASSTYTEAFF.